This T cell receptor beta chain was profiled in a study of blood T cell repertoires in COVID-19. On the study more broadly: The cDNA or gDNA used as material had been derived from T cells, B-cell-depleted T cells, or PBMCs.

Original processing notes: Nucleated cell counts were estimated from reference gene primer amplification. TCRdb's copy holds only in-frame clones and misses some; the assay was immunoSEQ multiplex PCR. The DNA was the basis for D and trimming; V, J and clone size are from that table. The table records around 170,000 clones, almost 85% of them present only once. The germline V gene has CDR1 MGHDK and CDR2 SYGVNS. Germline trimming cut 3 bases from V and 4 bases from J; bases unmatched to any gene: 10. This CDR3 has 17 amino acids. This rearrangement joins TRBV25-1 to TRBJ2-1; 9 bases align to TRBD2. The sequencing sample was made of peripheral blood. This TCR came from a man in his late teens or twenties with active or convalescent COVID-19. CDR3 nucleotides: TGTGCCAGCAGTGACCTAAACCTAGCGGGACCTTACAATGAGCAGTTCTTC. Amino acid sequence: CASSDLNLAGPYNEQFF. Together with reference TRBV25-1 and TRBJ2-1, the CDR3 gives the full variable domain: EADIYQTPRYLVIGTGKKITLECSQTMGHDKMYWYQQDPGMELHLIHYSYGVNSTEKGDLSSESTVSRIRTEHFPLTLESARPSHTSQYLCASSDLNLAGPYNEQFFGPGTRLTVL.